The source of this T cell receptor (beta chain) is a study of blood T cell repertoires in COVID-19. Study-wide context: Samples came from the United States, Italy and Spain, spanning acute and convalescent COVID-19.

Authors' data handling: Amplification from reference gene primers served as the basis for estimated nucleated cell counts. Data came from immunoSEQ multiplex PCR; TCRdb stores just in-frame clones and leaves some out. For V, J and clone size, that table is used; D and trimming come from the DNA. The table lists about 160,000 clones, more than 70% of them singletons. Cohort 3 donors were reported recovered after two negative PCRs, clearance, or symptom resolution. CDR3 size: 15 residues. V shed 6 bases, J shed 7 bases, and the junction held 9 bases outside the gene matches. CDR1 and CDR2 (germline): LGHDT, YNNKEL (reference sequence).

Sequenced material: PBMCs or T cells enriched from blood (not recorded which). The chain is built from TRBV3-1 (or the pseudogene TRBV3-2) and TRBJ1-6; TRBD1 matches at 7 bases. The sequence came from a man aged 40-49 years who had recovered from COVID-19. CDR3 sequence: CASRQGPRGNSPLHF. CDR3 DNA sequence: TGTGCCAGCAGACAGGGGCCGCGGGGCAATTCACCCCTCCACTTT.